What follows are 25 T cell receptor beta chains derived from one specimen sequenced in a study of human T cells and chemical hapten exposure. TCRdb recomputed calls from the RACE reads with MiXCR, one row per CDR3 protein. Among 150,000 to 200,000 distinct CDR3 sequences listed, 25% to 30% were seen once. The time point denotes: pre-sensitization, week 0. Stated treatment: therapeutic diphenylcyclopropenone sensitization with weekly scalp DPC. Specimen: whole blood, collected in connection with sensitization to the hapten diphenylcyclopropenone (DPC). These receptors were obtained from a woman in her thirties with alopecia areata. Some clones in this sample may be carry-over from other donors' samples.

The chain joins TRBV2 to TRBJ2-2, with D possibly being TRBD2 (6 bases). Trimming left V 5 bases short and J 5 bases short, with 18 bases between. The CDR3 contains 16 residues. Germline V gene lookup returns CDR1 SNHLY and CDR2 FYNNEI. CDR3 nucleotides: TGTGCCAGCAGTAGTGTTGGGGGAGGATCTACCGGGGAGCTGTTTTTT. Its protein product is CASSSVGGGSTGELFF.

Remarks on this clonotype: At one end the junction does not follow the germline gene, possibly because of a read error. V usage is TRBV28 and J usage is TRBJ2-7; 12 bases are shared with TRBD2. Germline CDR1 MDHEN, CDR2 SYDVKM. The CDR3 extends over 18 amino acids. CDR3 amino acids: CTSFGATASPGLAGMQYF. CDR3 nucleotides: TGTACCAGCTTTGGAGCGACAGCGTCCCCGGGACTAGCGGGTATGCAGTACTTC. Filled out from reference TRBV28 and TRBJ2-7, the complete variable domain reads DVKVTQSSRYLVKRTGEKVFLECVQDMDHENMFWYRQDPGLGLRLIYFSYDVKMKEKGDIPEGYSVSREKKERFSLILESASTNQTSMYLCTSFGATASPGLAGMQYFGPGTRLTVT.

This clonotype turned up a few times. The chain uses TRBV20-1 and TRBJ1-5; weak D call: TRBD1 (6 bases). This CDR3 spans 15 amino acids. The V gene's germline CDR1 is DFQATT and CDR2 SNEGSKA (reference sequence). With 3 bases removed from V and 0 bases from J, the gap between germline ends came to 12 bases. CDR3 amino acids: CSASSRGSSNQPQHF. CDR3 bases: TGCAGTGCTAGTTCAAGGGGGAGTAGCAATCAGCCCCAGCATTTT.

This clonotype showed up many times. The chain couples TRBV11-1 to TRBJ2-1; 9 bases fit TRBD1. The CDR3 has 15 amino acids. V was pared by 1 base and J by 5 bases, with 3 bases of the junction left unmatched. Germline assignment: CDR1 SGHAT and CDR2 FQDESV (reference sequence). The CDR3 coding sequence is TGTGCCAGCAGCTTAGGACAGGGGGGTAACAATGAGCAGTTCTTC. This gives the protein CASSLGQGGNNEQFF.

The chain carries TRBV20-1 and TRBJ2-5, with D tentatively TRBD1 (7 bases). Germline CDR1 and CDR2: DFQATT and SNEGSKA (reference sequence). V lost 3 bases and J 2 bases, leaving 13 bases between the germline ends. The CDR3 has 14 amino acids. CDR3 sequence reads: CSASGGTEQETQYF. The CDR3 DNA is TGCAGTGCTAGTGGGGGGACAGAACAAGAGACCCAGTACTTC.

V is TRBV29-1 and J is TRBJ2-2; D tentatively reads TRBD1 or TRBD2 (6 bases each). V dropped 2 bases and J dropped 5 bases, with 15 bases sitting between them. Germline V gene sequence: CDR1 SQVTM, CDR2 ANQGSEA. The CDR3 contains 15 residues. CDR3 DNA sequence: TGCAGCGTTGAACGCAGGGGAGGAGGAACCGGGGAGCTGTTTTTT. Its translation: CSVERRGGGTGELFF.

This clonotype was detected only a few times. The chain combines TRBV7-9 with TRBJ2-1; 7 nucleotides match TRBD1. After removal of 1 base from V and 2 bases from J, the junction contained 2 bases not matched to a gene. Germline CDR1 and CDR2: SEHNR and FQNEAQ (reference sequence). CDR3 length equals 15 residues. This CDR3 reads CASSLEGATYNEQFF. In DNA form, the CDR3 reads TGTGCCAGCAGCTTAGAGGGGGCCACCTACAATGAGCAGTTCTTC.

This chain uses TRBV4-2 with TRBJ2-5; D possibly corresponds to TRBD2 (7 bases). The length of the CDR3 is 17 residues. Germline-derived CDR1 and CDR2 are LGHNA and YNFKEQ. V was trimmed by 2 bases and J by 2 bases, leaving 18 bases between them. The CDR3 here is CASSQWSTGGPQETQYF. The CDR3 DNA is TGTGCCAGCAGCCAATGGTCTACCGGGGGGCCGCAAGAGACCCAGTACTTC.

This clonotype has a handful of counts. The gene calls are TRBV28 and TRBJ1-1; D possibly corresponds to TRBD1 (5 bases). CDR3 length equals 14 residues. V gave up 0 bases and J gave up 3 bases, with 8 bases separating them. CDR1 and CDR2 from the germline V gene are MDHEN and SYDVKM. CDR3 in amino acids: CASSLWDKYTEAFF. CDR3 DNA sequence: TGTGCCAGCAGTTTATGGGACAAATACACTGAAGCTTTCTTT.

This clonotype was seen only a few times. The chain recombines TRBV30 with TRBJ1-5; no clear D gene. V was shortened by 2 bases and J by 6 bases, with 11 bases between the two germline ends. This CDR3 spans 13 amino acids. CDR1 GTSNPN and CDR2 SVGIG come from the germline V gene (reference sequence). CDR3 in amino acids: CAWSKGLAQPQHF. The DNA for the CDR3 is TGTGCCTGGAGTAAAGGGCTGGCTCAGCCCCAGCATTTT.

This clonotype has a handful of counts. This sequence joins TRBV2 and TRBJ2-3, with 7 bases matching TRBD2. This CDR3 comprises 13 residues. Germline CDR1 SNHLY, CDR2 FYNNEI. V was clipped by 6 bases and J by 2 bases; unmatched bases: 2. CDR3 amino acids: CASRGDYTDTQYF. CDR3 sequence (DNA): TGTGCCAGCAGGGGGGACTACACAGATACGCAGTATTTT.

In its sample, this clonotype was seen a few times. The CDR3 DNA is TGTGCCAGCAGCCTCCCTACAGGGGCCTCTGAAGCTTTCTTT. This translates into CASSLPTGASEAFF. The V and J genes are TRBV11-2 and TRBJ1-1; 7 bases line up with TRBD1. Trimming at V came to 5 bases and at J to 6 bases, leaving 9 bases not matched to a gene. CDR3 length: 14 residues. Germline lookup yields CDR1 SGHAT and CDR2 FQNNGV.

The chain is built from TRBV9 and TRBJ2-1, with D possibly being TRBD2 (7 bases). V dropped 0 bases and J dropped 6 bases, with 16 bases sitting between them. The CDR3 extends over 16 amino acids. The germline V gene encodes CDR1 SGDLS and CDR2 YYNGEE. The CDR3 loop is CASSVATGGSCNEQFF. As DNA, the CDR3 is TGTGCCAGCAGCGTAGCGACGGGGGGCAGTTGCAATGAGCAGTTCTTC.

The chain employs TRBV10-3 and TRBJ2-7, with TRBD1 matching 11 bases. The CDR3 is 14 amino acids. V lost 11 bases and J lost 4; bases outside the gene matches: 10. Germline CDR1 ENHRY, CDR2 SYGVKD. This CDR3 is CAVKPGTGGYEQYF. The CDR3 bases are TGTGCCGTAAAACCCGGGACAGGGGGTTACGAGCAGTACTTC.

For the CDR3, the DNA is TGCGCCAGCAGCTTGTCCGGTATCCACGAGCAGTACTTC. It codes for CASSLSGIHEQYF. V gene TRBV5-1 combines with J gene TRBJ2-7; D gene uncertain. CDR1 and CDR2 from the germline V gene are SGHRS and YFSETQ. The CDR3 consists of 13 residues. Trimming cost V 1 base and J 5 bases, with 10 bases left between them.

The rearrangement joins TRBV29-1 to TRBJ2-5; a possible D gene is TRBD2 (6 bases). V shed 2 bases and J shed 2 bases, with 12 bases lying between them. CDR3 size: 14 residues. Looked up from germline, CDR1 is SQVTM and CDR2 is ANQGSEA. CDR3 DNA: TGCAGCGTTGAATGGGGCGGGGAACAAGAGACCCAGTACTTC. Its translation is CSVEWGGEQETQYF.

This clonotype came up a few times. The V gene is TRBV5-4, the J gene TRBJ1-1; maybe TRBD1 (6 bases). Trimming left V 0 bases short and J 4 bases short, with 13 bases between. Per the germline V gene, CDR1 is SGHNT and CDR2 is YYREEE (reference sequence). CDR3 length: 15 amino acids. The CDR3 here is CASSLGGGRSTEAFF. DNA for the CDR3: TGTGCCAGCAGCTTGGGGGGGGGGCGAAGCACTGAAGCTTTCTTT. The complete variable domain, with remaining parts taken from reference TRBV5-4 and TRBJ1-1, reads ETGVTQSPTHLIKTRGQQVTLRCSSQSGHNTVSWYQQALGQGPQFIFQYYREEENGRGNFPPRFSGLQFPNYSSELNVNALELDDSALYLCASSLGGGRSTEAFFGQGTRLTVV.

The V gene is TRBV7-9, the J gene TRBJ2-7; either TRBD1 or TRBD2 may supply D (5 bases each). This CDR3 spans 13 amino acids. Per the germline V gene, CDR1 is SEHNR and CDR2 is FQNEAQ (reference sequence). The germline V and J ends were trimmed by 6 bases and 6 bases, with 15 bases remaining between them. The chain's CDR3 is CASRRIQGPEQYF. CDR3 coding DNA: TGTGCCAGCAGGCGAATTCAGGGACCCGAGCAGTACTTC.

This clonotype was picked up many times. This rearrangement joins TRBV7-8 to TRBJ2-1, with TRBD2 identical over 10 bases. Germline V gene data show CDR1 as SGHVS and CDR2 as FQNEAQ. V gave up 0 bases and J gave up 0 bases; unmatched junction bases: 11. CDR3 size: 20 residues. The CDR3 DNA is TGTGCCAGCAGCTTAGCCCTCGGGCTAGCGGGGGTAAGCTCCTACAATGAGCAGTTCTTC. Translated, it gives CASSLALGLAGVSSYNEQFF.

The V call is TRBV10-3, the J call TRBJ2-5; no definite D call. There are 13 residues in the CDR3. Trimming took 2 bases from V and 3 from J, leaving 7 bases between them. Germline V gives CDR1 ENHRY, CDR2 SYGVKD. Written as DNA, the CDR3 is TGTGCCATCAGTGAGAGCCAGGAAGAGACCCAGTACTTC. Protein product: CAISESQEETQYF.

The V and J genes are TRBV9 and TRBJ2-7; D possibly matches TRBD1 or TRBD2 (6 bases each). Germline CDR1 reads SGDLS; CDR2 reads YYNGEE. The CDR3 runs to 13 residues. Trimming left V 0 bases short and J 6 bases short, with 10 bases between. CDR3 amino acids: CASSVGGGPEQYF. CDR3 nucleotides: TGTGCCAGCAGCGTAGGAGGGGGGCCCGAGCAGTACTTC.

This clonotype was detected a few times. The V call is TRBV29-1, the J call TRBJ1-2; tentatively, D is TRBD1 (5 bases). CDR1 is SQVTM, CDR2 ANQGSEA, per germline. Trimming left V 3 bases short and J 3 bases short, with 14 bases between. The length of the CDR3 is 14 residues. CDR3 sequence reads: CSVDDPQGHYGYTF. As DNA, the CDR3 is TGCAGCGTTGATGACCCCCAGGGACACTATGGCTACACCTTC. The full variable domain, with the rest looked up from reference TRBV29-1 and TRBJ1-2, is SAVISQKPSRDICQRGTSLTIQCQVDSQVTMMFWYRQQPGQSLTLIATANQGSEATYESGFVIDKFPISRPNLTFSTLTVSNMSPEDSSIYLCSVDDPQGHYGYTFGSGTRLTVV.

The chain has TRBV7-2 and TRBJ2-1, with TRBD2 identical over 8 bases. The V and J ends lost 5 bases and 7 bases, in that order; junction bases with no gene match: 13. Looked up from germline, CDR1 is SGHTA and CDR2 is FQGNSA. The length of the CDR3 is 16 residues. The CDR3 coding sequence is TGTGCCAGCAGCAACGGGGGGGTAGGACGCTTGAATGAGCAGTTCTTC. It translates to CASSNGGVGRLNEQFF. The full variable domain, in which reference TRBV7-2 and TRBJ2-1 provide the parts outside the CDR3, is GAGVSQSPSNKVTEKGKDVELRCDPISGHTALYWYRQSLGQGLEFLIYFQGNSAPDKSGLPSDRFSAERTGGSVSTLTIQRTQQEDSAVYLCASSNGGVGRLNEQFFGPGTRLTVL.

CDR3 residues: CASSKGTRRENEQFF. The CDR3 DNA is TGTGCCAGCAGCAAGGGGACTAGGCGGGAGAATGAGCAGTTCTTC. The chain employs TRBV21-1 and TRBJ2-1; the table gives TRBD2 as D, unverified against the DNA. TRBV21-1 is given as a pseudogene. The CDR3 sequence is 15 residues long.

This clonotype was counted ten times or more. The gene calls are TRBV2 and TRBJ1-1; unclear D gene. The CDR3 sequence is 10 residues long. Germline-derived CDR1 and CDR2 are SNHLY and FYNNEI. V gave up 6 bases and J gave up 1 base, with 0 bases separating them. The CDR3 DNA follows: TGTGCCAGCAGGAACACTGAAGCTTTCTTT. Translation: CASRNTEAFF.